The rows below give T cell receptor beta chains drawn from one sample of a study of T cell responses to AZD1222 COVID-19 vaccine. TCRdb's table, derived via immunoSEQ multiplex PCR, lists solely in-frame clones and lacks some. The table records roughly 80,000 clones, about 90% of them present only once. The specimen comprised peripheral blood, sampled 28 days after the second AZD1222 dose. These receptors were taken from an adult who received the AZD1222 COVID-19 vaccine. The CDR3 runs from the conserved cysteine through the conserved F or W. The D gene is left open where the match is weak. Clone sizes are given selectively: once, few, many, or a class where the clone is expanded.

d_call j_call clone_size v_call cdr3_nt cdr3_aa
. TRBJ1-1 . TRBV30 TGTGCCTGGAATCAAGGGGGGAGGACTGAAGCTTTCTTT CAWNQGGRTEAFF
. TRBJ2-7 once TRBV7-2 TGTGCCAGCAGCTCTCCATACGATTCCTCCGAGCAGTACTTC CASSSPYDSSEQYF
TRBD2 TRBJ2-2 . TRBV5-1 TGCGCCAGCAGCCAGGTGGTTGGCGGGGGGGCCATCCGGGAGCTGTTTTTT CASSQVVGGGAIRELFF
. TRBJ2-5 . TRBV5-1 TGCGCCAGCTCACATCGTGCAGAGACCCAGTACTTC CASSHRAETQYF
. TRBJ1-1 once TRBV6-2/TRBV6-3 TGTGCCAGCAGTTACCCCCCTGAAGCTTTCTTT CASSYPPEAFF
TRBD2 TRBJ2-7 . TRBV19 TGTGCCAGTAGTATGCGGGCTAGCGGGGATATATATTATGGTTCGTCCTACGAGCAGTACTTC CASSMRASGDIYYGSSYEQYF
TRBD2 TRBJ2-2 . TRBV28 TGTGCCAGCAGCCCTCCGACTAGCGAACAAACCGGGGAGCTGTTTTTT CASSPPTSEQTGELFF
. TRBJ2-1 . TRBV20-1 TGCAGTGCTAGAGCCCCAGAGCAGTTCTTC CSARAPEQFF
. TRBJ1-1 . TRBV24-1 TGTGCCACCAGTGATTATATGAACACTGAAGCTTTCTTT CATSDYMNTEAFF
. TRBJ1-2 . TRBV4-1 TGCGCCAGCAGTCCCGGGGGTCGAAACTATGGCTACACCTTC CASSPGGRNYGYTF
. TRBJ2-1 . TRBV14 TGTGCCAGCAGCCGCCAAGAAGGGCAGTCGACCTACAATGAGCAGTTCTTC CASSRQEGQSTYNEQFF
TRBD1 TRBJ1-2 medium-sized TRBV7-9 TGTGCCAGCAGTCGACCAGGACAGGAAAACTATGGCTACACCTTC CASSRPGQENYGYTF
. TRBJ2-7 . TRBV16 TGTGCCAGCAAGGGCCACGGATATAACGAGCAGTACTTC CASKGHGYNEQYF
. TRBJ1-1 . TRBV7-2 TGTGCCAGCAGCTTCCCGGGGTCCACTGAAGCTTTCTTT CASSFPGSTEAFF
TRBD1 TRBJ1-3 . TRBV30 TGTGCCTGGGGACAGGGGGCTGGAAACACCATATATTTT CAWGQGAGNTIYF
. TRBJ2-3 . TRBV29-1 TGCAGCCTAGGCACAGATACGCAGTATTTT CSLGTDTQYF
. TRBJ1-2 . TRBV6-2/TRBV6-3 TGTGCCAGCAGTTACCCGACAGGATCCTATGGCTACACCTTC CASSYPTGSYGYTF
. TRBJ1-1 once TRBV4-2 TGTGCCAGCAGCACACAGGGTTCCACTGAAGCTTTCTTT CASSTQGSTEAFF
. TRBJ2-1 . TRBV19 TGTGCCAGTAGTAGCCGGGACTCAGCCTACAATGAGCAGTTCTTC CASSSRDSAYNEQFF
. TRBJ1-1 . TRBV28 TGTGCCAGCACCCGACAGGTTGTCTCTGAAGCTTTCTTT CASTRQVVSEAFF
. TRBJ2-1 once TRBV7-9 TGTGCCAGCAGCTTAATGGCGGGGCACAATGAGCAGTTCTTC CASSLMAGHNEQFF
TRBD1 TRBJ2-1 once TRBV7-3 TGTGCCAGCAGCCCCCGGGCGAGGGGGCGCACCGATGAGCAGTTCTTC CASSPRARGRTDEQFF